This T cell receptor (beta chain) stems from a study of shared clonotypes between healthy human individuals. TCRdb keeps only in-frame clones here, not all; method: immunoSEQ multiplex PCR. The table records over 700,000 clones, about two thirds of them present only once. The germline gives CDR1 KGHSH, CDR2 LQKENI. This CDR3 is 14 amino acids long. V shed 4 bases and J shed 5 bases, with 14 bases lying between them. Input material: memory CD4+ T cells sorted from blood. The sample's subset: CD45RA-negative fraction. The chain recombines TRBV18 with TRBJ2-5; TRBD1 is a possible D gene (6 bases). The TCR sequence derives from a woman in her twenties or thirties in good health. CDR3 bases: TGTGCCAGCTCACGCGGCAGGGGTGTGGAGACCCAGTACTTC. Translated, it gives CASSRGRGVETQYF.